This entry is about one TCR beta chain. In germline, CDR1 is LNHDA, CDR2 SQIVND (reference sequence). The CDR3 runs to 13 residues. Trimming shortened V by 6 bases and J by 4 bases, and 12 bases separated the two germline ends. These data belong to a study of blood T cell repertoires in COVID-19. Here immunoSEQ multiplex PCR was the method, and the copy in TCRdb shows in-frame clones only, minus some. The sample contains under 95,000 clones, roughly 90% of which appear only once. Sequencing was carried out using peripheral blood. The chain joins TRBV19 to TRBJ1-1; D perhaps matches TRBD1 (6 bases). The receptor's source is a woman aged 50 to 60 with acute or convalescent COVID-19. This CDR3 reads CASRNREGTEAFF. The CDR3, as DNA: TGTGCCAGTAGGAACAGGGAAGGCACTGAAGCTTTCTTT.